This record concerns one T cell receptor (beta chain) sequence. V shed 4 bases, J shed 5 bases, and the junction held 5 bases outside the gene matches. The V gene's germline CDR1 is SGHDT and CDR2 YYEEEE. The CDR3 consists of 13 residues. This specimen belongs to a study of blood T cell repertoires in COVID-19. As handled by the study authors: Estimation of nucleated cell counts was performed using reference gene primer amplification. Generated by immunoSEQ multiplex PCR, the TCRdb table keeps only in-frame clones and is missing some. The V and J calls and the clone size are those of that table, but D and trimming were determined from the DNA. The sample lists some 380,000 clones, 90% occurring once.

Sequencing was carried out using peripheral blood. V gene TRBV5-6 combines with J gene TRBJ1-1; 7 bases line up with TRBD1. The TCR was taken from a man between 18 and 29 years old with active or convalescent COVID-19. The CDR3 DNA is TGTGCCAGCAGCGGGACAGTAATTACTGAAGCTTTCTTT. This gives the protein CASSGTVITEAFF. The whole variable domain, filled in from reference TRBV5-6 and TRBJ1-1, reads DAGVTQSPTHLIKTRGQQVTLRCSPKSGHDTVSWYQQALGQGPQFIFQYYEEEERQRGNFPDRFSGHQFPNYSSELNVNALLLGDSALYLCASSGTVITEAFFGQGTRLTVV.